This note documents a single TCR beta chain sequence. This sample was included in a study of CD8 T cells in Susac syndrome. CDR3 length: 16 amino acids. V shed 6 bases and J 3 bases; nucleotides not matched to a gene: 11. Germline CDR1 is SGHTA and CDR2 is FQGTGA. When the RNA was reverse transcribed, random hexamers were used with an input of roughly 0.45 to 1 ug. The amplification used immunoSEQ multiplex PCR on TCR beta CDR3; it spanned 54 Vbeta and 13 Jbeta. TCRdb recomputed calls from the immunoSEQ multiplex PCR reads with MiXCR, one row per CDR3 protein. The sample yields approximately 190,000 distinct CDR3 sequences, roughly 92% seen once.

The sample was CD4+ T cells from PBMCs. The chain has TRBV7-3 and TRBJ1-5; 7 bases fit TRBD1. This TCR derives from a human donor in good health. CDR3 sequence: CASRFVTGAPNQPQHF. CDR3 in DNA: TGTGCCAGCAGATTCGTAACAGGGGCGCCCAATCAGCCCCAGCATTTT.